One and the same sample provided the 32 T cell receptor beta chains below, sequenced in a study of shared clonotypes between healthy human individuals (TCRdb year 2020). The library was produced with the immunoSEQ multiplex PCR assay. TCRdb provides this immuneACCESS table in a form limited to in-frame rearrangements. Some clones are lacking; in checked studies, under half of them reflect an unresolved V gene, and why the rest are absent is not known. This sample has millions of clones in its table, and about 92% of those were observed once. Around 1.7% of the sample lies in the top ten. CD8 naive samples were CD45RO-negative cells positively selected for CCR7, giving a CD45RA+CCR7+ population that excluded TemRA cells. What was sequenced was naive CD8+ T cells from PBMCs. The sample's cell subset or site label, in plain terms: CD45RA+CCR7+. These receptors all stem from a man aged 18 to 29 in good health. Some clones in this sample may be carry-over from other donors' samples.

The J gene is TRBJ2-7, the V gene TRBV4-3; D uncertain. Between the trimmed V and J ends, which lost 0 bases and 5 bases, there was a span of 8 bases. Germline CDR1 and CDR2: LGHNA and YSLEER. CDR3 length: 13 amino acids. CDR3 in DNA: TGCGCCAGCAGCCAAGATTTGTGGAACGAGCAGTACTTC. Translation: CASSQDLWNEQYF.

This clone has only one observation. This chain uses TRBV2 with TRBJ1-2; D perhaps matches TRBD1 (5 bases). CDR3 length equals 14 residues. CDR1 and CDR2 (germline): SNHLY, FYNNEI. The V end lost 4 bases, the J end lost 2 bases, and 11 bases lay between the germline ends. The CDR3 region has the DNA TGTGCCAGCAGTGGGGCCAGGGCCAACTATGGCTACACCTTC. Amino acids: CASSGARANYGYTF.

The chain has TRBV6-6 and TRBJ2-1, with 11 bases matching TRBD2. CDR3 length equals 15 residues. Per the germline V gene, CDR1 is MNHNY and CDR2 is SVGAGI (reference sequence). Trimming cost V 5 bases and J 9 bases; bases outside gene matches: 9. CDR3 sequence reads: CASSNSGRDWGEQFF. CDR3 DNA: TGTGCCAGCAGTAATAGCGGGAGGGATTGGGGTGAGCAGTTCTTC.

The V and J genes are TRBV6-6 and TRBJ1-2, with D perhaps matching TRBD1 (5 bases). CDR1 and CDR2 (germline): MNHNY, SVGAGI (reference sequence). The V and J ends lost 5 bases and 1 base respectively, with 11 bases between them. The CDR3 runs 14 residues. CDR3 sequence reads: CASSPGRFNYGYTF. CDR3 DNA: TGTGCCAGCAGTCCGGGACGGTTTAACTATGGCTACACCTTC.

CDR3 in DNA: TGTGCCAGCAGCTGGGGCCAGAACAATGAGCAGTTCTTC. Translation gives CASSWGQNNEQFF. V usage is TRBV9 and J usage is TRBJ2-1; D is possibly TRBD1 (5 bases). Between the trimmed V and J ends, which lost 4 bases and 5 bases, there was a span of 10 bases. CDR3 size: 13 residues. Germline CDR1 is SGDLS and CDR2 is YYNGEE.

This sequence joins TRBV9 and TRBJ1-5; D is possibly TRBD1 (5 bases). The CDR3 runs to 14 residues. The germline V gene has CDR1 SGDLS and CDR2 YYNGEE. The V end lost 4 bases, the J end lost 6 bases, and 14 bases lay between the germline ends. CDR3 sequence (DNA): TGTGCCAGCAGCCCCGGGGGTGTTTCTCAGCCCCAGCATTTT. It yields the protein CASSPGGVSQPQHF. Filled out from reference TRBV9 and TRBJ1-5, the complete variable domain reads DSGVTQTPKHLITATGQRVTLRCSPRSGDLSVYWYQQSLDQGLQFLIQYYNGEERAKGNILERFSAQQFPDLHSELNLSSLELGDSALYFCASSPGGVSQPQHFGDGTRLSIL.

The V call is TRBV9, the J call TRBJ2-1; D gene unclear. Germline CDR1 is SGDLS and CDR2 is YYNGEE. V gave up 0 bases and J gave up 0 bases, with 7 bases separating them. The CDR3 contains 15 residues. The CDR3 nucleotides read TGTGCCAGCAGCGTAGACCGAATCTCCTACAATGAGCAGTTCTTC. Translated: CASSVDRISYNEQFF.

This clone was observed a few times. A much larger clone is a single base away; this may be a read error. The sample holds other DNA sequences that translate to the same CDR3. The CDR3 protein is CASSLGQTYEQYF. CDR3 bases: TGTGCCAGCAGTTTGGGACAGACATACGAGCAGTACTTC. V usage is TRBV27 and J usage is TRBJ2-7; the match to TRBD1 covers 7 bases. Unmatched junction bases numbered 3, after V lost 3 bases and J lost 4 bases. Germline lookup yields CDR1 MNHEY and CDR2 SMNVEV (reference sequence). The CDR3 length is 13 residues.

The V gene is TRBV7-9, the J gene TRBJ2-7, with 9 bases identical to TRBD2. The trim removed 0 bases at V and 5 bases at J, leaving 5 bases unmatched. Germline CDR1 and CDR2: SEHNR and FQNEAQ (reference sequence). CDR3 length: 15 residues. The CDR3 region has the DNA TGTGCCAGCAGCTTAGCGGCTAGCGGGACTCACGAGCAGTACTTC. Protein sequence: CASSLAASGTHEQYF.

The chain links TRBV15 to TRBJ2-5, with 8 nucleotides matching TRBD1. CDR1 and CDR2 from the germline V gene are LNHNV and YYDKDF (reference sequence). There are 15 residues in the CDR3. With V trimmed by 5 bases and J by 5 bases, 10 bases remained unmatched. CDR3 nucleotides: TGTGCCACCAGCTCAGGACAGGGAGTTTTCGAGACCCAGTACTTC. It is translated as CATSSGQGVFETQYF.

The rearrangement uses TRBV9 and TRBJ2-7; 7 nucleotides match TRBD2. CDR3 size: 15 residues. J was trimmed by 4 bases and V by 0 bases; bases with no gene match: 7. CDR1 and CDR2 from the germline V gene are SGDLS and YYNGEE. CDR3: CASSVEGGPGYEQYF. The CDR3 nucleotides read TGTGCCAGCAGCGTAGAGGGAGGGCCGGGGTACGAGCAGTACTTC.

This rearrangement joins TRBV28 to TRBJ2-1, with 9 bases aligning to TRBD2. The V segment lost 1 base and the J segment 1 base; nucleotides outside the gene matches: 2. The germline V gene has CDR1 MDHEN and CDR2 SYDVKM. The CDR3 length is 16 residues. This CDR3 reads CASSLSAGGSYNEQFF. In DNA, the CDR3 is TGTGCCAGCAGTTTATCTGCGGGAGGGTCCTACAATGAGCAGTTCTTC.

Concerning this clone: Distinct nucleotide sequences in the sample also encode this CDR3. The chain links TRBV9 to TRBJ1-3, with D perhaps matching TRBD1 (5 bases). The germline V gene encodes CDR1 SGDLS and CDR2 YYNGEE. The CDR3 runs to 15 residues. Between the trimmed V and J ends, which lost 3 bases and 0 bases, there was a span of 10 bases. In nucleotides, the CDR3 is TGTGCCAGCAGCGCGGCCGGGGGCTCTGGAAACACCATATATTTT. Translated: CASSAAGGSGNTIYF.

The V and J genes are TRBV14 and TRBJ2-7, with 10 bases lining up with TRBD2. V shed 5 bases, J shed 1 base, and the junction held 2 bases outside the gene matches. The CDR3 has 14 amino acids. Per germline, CDR1 SGHDN and CDR2 FVKESK. The CDR3 DNA is TGTGCCAGCAGCGCACTAGCGGGATCCTACGAGCAGTACTTC. Translation: CASSALAGSYEQYF.

This chain links TRBV18 with TRBJ1-2; no clear D. Trimming stripped 2 bases from V and 3 bases from J, with 16 bases between. This CDR3 contains 16 residues. Germline loops: CDR1 KGHSH, CDR2 LQKENI. The CDR3 sequence: CASSPGQKGGHYGYTF. The CDR3 DNA reads TGTGCCAGCTCACCAGGTCAAAAGGGCGGACACTATGGCTACACCTTC.

The chain combines TRBV9 with TRBJ2-7; D ambiguous. V shed 3 bases and J shed 0 bases, with 7 bases lying between them. The CDR3 is 13 residues long. The V gene's germline CDR1 is SGDLS and CDR2 YYNGEE. This chain's CDR3 is CASSAKPSYEQYF. Written as DNA, the CDR3 is TGTGCCAGCAGCGCAAAACCCTCCTACGAGCAGTACTTC.

The J gene is TRBJ2-7, the V gene TRBV10-3, with D possibly matching TRBD1 (5 bases). CDR3 length: 14 residues. Germline CDR1 and CDR2: ENHRY and SYGVKD. The V end lost 3 bases, the J end lost 0 bases, and 9 bases lay between the germline ends. The CDR3 is CAISDRASSYEQYF. The CDR3 nucleotides read TGTGCCATCAGTGACAGGGCAAGCTCCTACGAGCAGTACTTC.

The CDR3 spells CASSPWGTVSYEQYF. DNA of the CDR3: TGTGCCAGCAGTCCCTGGGGGACAGTCTCGTACGAGCAGTACTTC. The V and J genes are TRBV27 and TRBJ2-7, with TRBD1 matching 7 bases. The germline gives CDR1 MNHEY, CDR2 SMNVEV (reference sequence). The trim removed 5 bases at V and 4 bases at J, leaving 11 bases unmatched. This CDR3 is 15 amino acids long.

This clone has just one count. The chain combines TRBV4-3 with TRBJ1-1; the D is unclear. Germline V lookup: CDR1 LGHNA, CDR2 YSLEER. V lost 0 bases and J lost 1, with 9 bases in between. The CDR3 totals 15 residues. The DNA for the CDR3 is TGCGCCAGCAGCCAAGATACTACAGCGAACACTGAAGCTTTCTTT. Translated: CASSQDTTANTEAFF.

The chain recombines TRBV7-6 with TRBJ2-7; D not certain. V was cut by 1 base and J by 3 bases, with 13 bases left in between. The CDR3 is made up of 15 amino acids. In germline, CDR1 is SGHVS, CDR2 FNYEAQ. This chain's CDR3 is CASSLGTQGDYEQYF. In DNA, the CDR3 is TGTGCCAGCAGCTTAGGGACGCAAGGCGACTACGAGCAGTACTTC.

The rearrangement uses TRBV29-1 and TRBJ2-1, with 16 bases aligning to TRBD2. Per germline, CDR1 SQVTM and CDR2 ANQGSEA. V dropped 6 bases and J dropped 1; count of bases not matched to a gene: 9. This CDR3 spans 18 amino acids. The CDR3 here is CSVATGLAGGRSYNEQFF. The CDR3 bases are TGCAGCGTCGCTACGGGACTAGCGGGAGGGCGATCCTACAATGAGCAGTTCTTC.

The chain has TRBV6-1 and TRBJ2-7; 7 bases are shared with TRBD1. CDR1 is MNHNS, CDR2 SASEGT, per germline. This CDR3 is built from 12 residues. V dropped 3 bases and J dropped 10; count of bases not matched to a gene: 6. CDR3 region: CASSDLRDRQYF. DNA of the CDR3: TGTGCCAGCAGTGATCTACGGGACAGACAGTACTTC.

V usage is TRBV13 and J usage is TRBJ2-2, with D possibly TRBD2 on 5 matching bases. The V end lost 7 bases, the J end lost 4 bases, and 10 bases lay between the germline ends. Germline V gene sequence: CDR1 PRHDT, CDR2 FYEKMQ (reference sequence). The CDR3 contains 13 residues. In DNA, the CDR3 is TGTGCCAGCACTGACTACACCACCGGGGAGCTGTTTTTT. It yields the protein CASTDYTTGELFF.

The chain uses TRBV6-1 and TRBJ1-1; D is unresolved. Trimming took off 3 bases at V and 4 bases at J, with 9 bases between the two ends. The CDR3 has 13 amino acids. The germline V gene encodes CDR1 MNHNS and CDR2 SASEGT. This chain's CDR3 is CASSDGVGTEAFF. The CDR3 DNA sequence: TGTGCCAGCAGTGACGGGGTGGGCACTGAAGCTTTCTTT.

This clone was seen only a few times. The chain joins TRBV14 to TRBJ1-1; no clear D gene. The CDR3 contains 14 residues. The ends were cut back, 8 bases at V and 1 base at J, with 14 bases in the middle. Per germline, CDR1 SGHDN and CDR2 FVKESK. CDR3 residues: CASHPPGGNTEAFF. The CDR3 DNA reads as TGTGCCAGCCACCCCCCGGGTGGGAACACTGAAGCTTTCTTT.

V is TRBV5-8 and J is TRBJ1-1; the match to TRBD1 covers 7 bases. With V trimmed by 3 bases and J by 12 bases, 5 bases remained unmatched. The CDR3 is 11 residues long. The germline CDR1 and CDR2 sequences are SGHTS and YDEGEE. DNA of the CDR3: TGTGCCAGCAGCTCGACAGGGTTGACTTTCTTT. This sequence encodes CASSSTGLTFF.

The genes are TRBV5-8 and TRBJ1-1, with D hard to call. CDR1 SGHTS and CDR2 YDEGEE come from the germline V gene. CDR3 length: 15 amino acids. Deletions cut 5 bases from V and 5 bases from J, with 19 bases between. The CDR3 nucleotides read TGTGCCAGCAGAGATCGAACGGGGTTTAGAACTGAAGCTTTCTTT. Translating gives CASRDRTGFRTEAFF.

This chain uses TRBV7-3 with TRBJ2-1; the D gene is possibly TRBD2 (5 bases). V lost 2 bases and J 5 bases, leaving 7 bases between the germline ends. CDR1 and CDR2 from the germline V gene are SGHTA and FQGTGA. This CDR3 is built from 13 residues. The CDR3: CASSLVGDNEQFF. CDR3 coding DNA: TGTGCCAGCAGCTTAGTGGGAGACAATGAGCAGTTCTTC.

The table lists this clone with a count of one. The V call is TRBV29-1, the J call TRBJ2-1; D unresolved. CDR1 is SQVTM, CDR2 ANQGSEA, per germline. V lost 6 bases to trimming and J lost 7 bases, with 7 bases between them. The CDR3 has 10 residues. The CDR3 spells CSVQANEQFF. The CDR3 DNA sequence: TGCAGCGTACAAGCAAATGAGCAGTTCTTC.

The chain has TRBV4-2 and TRBJ2-7; D uncertain. V was pared by 1 base and J by 2 bases, with 18 bases between. Germline V gene data show CDR1 as LGHNA and CDR2 as YNFKEQ. The CDR3 consists of 17 residues. The DNA for the CDR3 is TGTGCCAGCAGCCAAGGGCAGGAAGGCCCGGTTACCTACGAGCAGTACTTC. It is translated as CASSQGQEGPVTYEQYF.

The rearrangement links TRBV28 to TRBJ1-1; unclear D gene. The CDR3 totals 15 residues. The germline CDR1 and CDR2 sequences are MDHEN and SYDVKM. Trimming shortened V by 2 bases and J by 0 bases, and 10 bases separated the two germline ends. In nucleotides, the CDR3 is TGTGCCAGCAGTTTAGTCCCAGGAATGAACACTGAAGCTTTCTTT. Translation gives CASSLVPGMNTEAFF.

The DNA of the CDR3 is TGTGCTAGTGGTGATGGGTTCCATGGCTACACCTTC. Residues: CASGDGFHGYTF. The genes are TRBV12-5 and TRBJ1-2; D unclear. The CDR3 is 12 amino acids. V lost 5 bases and J lost 6, with 10 bases in between. From germline, CDR1 is LGHNT and CDR2 FRNRAP.